The 27 T cell receptor beta chains below come from one sample, sequenced in a study of control samples from healthy donors and cancer patients. The assay was immunoSEQ multiplex PCR, and TCRdb's table has in-frame clones only and misses some. This sample has tens of thousands of clones; around nine tenths occur once, and the top ten carry 1.9%. Input material: PBMCs. The receptors come from a woman in her sixties with head and neck cancer.

V is TRBV28 and J is TRBJ1-5; tentative D call: TRBD1 (5 bases). Germline V gives CDR1 MDHEN, CDR2 SYDVKM. This CDR3 is built from 16 residues. Trimming removed 2 bases at V and 4 bases at J, with 15 bases between. CDR3 in amino acids: CASSLGSGPPNQPQHF. The CDR3 bases are TGTGCCAGCAGTTTAGGCTCAGGGCCTCCGAATCAGCCCCAGCATTTT. Complete variable domain (other parts from reference TRBV28 and TRBJ1-5): DVKVTQSSRYLVKRTGEKVFLECVQDMDHENMFWYRQDPGLGLRLIYFSYDVKMKEKGDIPEGYSVSREKKERFSLILESASTNQTSMYLCASSLGSGPPNQPQHFGDGTRLSIL.

V is TRBV3-1 (or the pseudogene TRBV3-2) and J is TRBJ2-1; D is possibly TRBD1 or TRBD2 (5 bases each). Germline CDR1 is LGHDT and CDR2 is YNNKEL (reference sequence). V gave up 4 bases and J gave up 9 bases, with 22 bases separating them. This CDR3 is built from 16 residues. Written as DNA, the CDR3 is TGTGCCAGCAGCCCTTACCCGGGACCGGGATCGATTGAGCAGTTCTTC. Translation: CASSPYPGPGSIEQFF.

In this sample, this clone turned up once. The chain employs TRBV27 and TRBJ2-3; D is unresolved. The V and J ends lost 1 base and 0 bases respectively, with 2 bases between them. The CDR3 contains 13 residues. CDR1 is MNHEY and CDR2 is SMNVEV in the germline V gene (reference sequence). The CDR3 coding sequence is TGTGCCAGCAGTTTATTCAGCACAGATACGCAGTATTTT. This translates into CASSLFSTDTQYF.

The chain is built from TRBV19 and TRBJ2-1; 10 bases fit TRBD2. The CDR3 runs 13 residues. J gave up 8 bases and V 8 bases, and 6 bases lay outside the gene matches. The germline gives CDR1 LNHDA, CDR2 SQIVND (reference sequence). CDR3 coding DNA: TGTGCCAGTCGGACTAGCGGAGTCGATGAGCAGTTCTTC. It encodes CASRTSGVDEQFF.

This clone is medium-sized in the sample. The CDR3 loop reads CASNVQGINQPQHF. CDR3 in DNA: TGTGCCAGCAACGTACAAGGGATTAATCAGCCCCAGCATTTT. The rearrangement links TRBV19 to TRBJ1-5; D is unresolved. V lost 9 bases to trimming and J lost 4 bases, with 16 bases between them. Per the germline V gene, CDR1 is LNHDA and CDR2 is SQIVND (reference sequence). The CDR3 sequence is 14 residues long.

The chain links TRBV5-1 to TRBJ2-1, with D possibly being TRBD1 or TRBD2 (5 bases each). Germline CDR1 is SGHRS and CDR2 is YFSETQ. The CDR3 loop spans 13 amino acids. The ends were cut back, 4 bases at V and 6 bases at J, with 11 bases in the middle. The CDR3 spells CASSRDGSNEQFF. The CDR3 DNA sequence: TGCGCCAGCAGCAGGGACGGTTCCAATGAGCAGTTCTTC. Full variable domain (remainder filled in from reference TRBV5-1 and TRBJ2-1): KAGVTQTPRYLIKTRGQQVTLSCSPISGHRSVSWYQQTPGQGLQFLFEYFSETQRNKGNFPGRFSGRQFSNSRSEMNVSTLELGDSALYLCASSRDGSNEQFFGPGTRLTVL.

The genes are TRBV19 and TRBJ1-1, with 9 bases lining up with TRBD1. Trimming took 3 bases from V and 1 from J; bases not matched to a gene: 9. The germline gives CDR1 LNHDA, CDR2 SQIVND (reference sequence). This CDR3 contains 17 residues. CDR3 sequence: CASSIMGEGQGNTEAFF. CDR3 coding DNA: TGTGCCAGTAGTATTATGGGTGAGGGACAGGGGAACACTGAAGCTTTCTTT.

The genes are TRBV5-1 and TRBJ2-7; either TRBD1 or TRBD2 may fit D (6 bases each). CDR1 and CDR2 from the germline V gene are SGHRS and YFSETQ. V gave up 4 bases and J gave up 7 bases, with 21 bases separating them. The CDR3 sequence is 15 residues long. This CDR3 reads CASSRETGGPEEQYF. For the CDR3, the DNA is TGCGCCAGCAGCCGGGAAACTGGGGGGCCAGAAGAGCAGTACTTC.

The chain links TRBV7-2 to TRBJ2-7; maybe TRBD2 (5 bases). V was trimmed by 1 base and J by 3 bases, leaving 13 bases between them. The CDR3 runs 15 residues. The germline gives CDR1 SGHTA, CDR2 FQGNSA. This CDR3 is CASSLVSGGIYEQYF. CDR3 DNA: TGTGCCAGCAGCTTAGTGTCTGGAGGTATCTACGAGCAGTACTTC.

The rearrangement joins TRBV16 to TRBJ2-7, with TRBD1 identical over 8 bases. Germline lookup yields CDR1 KGHSY and CDR2 FQNENV. The CDR3 has 13 residues. Trimming took 6 bases from V and 3 from J; bases not matched to a gene: 4. The DNA of the CDR3 is TGTGCCAGCAGTCGGGGACAGGTCTACGAGCAGTACTTC. It encodes CASSRGQVYEQYF.

The CDR3 sequence is CASSYYGPEAFF. The CDR3 DNA sequence: TGTGCCAGCAGTTACTATGGCCCTGAAGCTTTCTTT. The rearrangement links TRBV6-6 to TRBJ1-1; D is undetermined. The V and J ends lost 1 base and 6 bases respectively, with 6 bases between them. Germline CDR1 reads MNHNY; CDR2 reads SVGAGI (reference sequence). The CDR3 covers 12 residues.

The V and J genes are TRBV29-1 and TRBJ2-3; D gene uncertain. Germline-derived CDR1 and CDR2 are SQVTM and ANQGSEA. V was shortened by 4 bases and J by 5 bases, with 4 bases between the two germline ends. This CDR3 spans 10 amino acids. DNA for the CDR3: TGCAGCGTTGCTATAGATACGCAGTATTTT. Encoded protein: CSVAIDTQYF.

The V call is TRBV7-2, the J call TRBJ1-5; no definite D call. V lost 2 bases, J lost 1 base, and 9 bases lay in between. The CDR3 is 15 residues long. CDR1 is SGHTA, CDR2 FQGNSA, per germline. For the CDR3, the DNA is TGTGCCAGCAGCTTATACGGACGGAGCAATCAGCCCCAGCATTTT. This encodes CASSLYGRSNQPQHF.

This chain connects TRBV18 to TRBJ2-7; 12 bases match TRBD2. Per the germline V gene, CDR1 is KGHSH and CDR2 is LQKENI. This CDR3 comprises 15 residues. V lost 6 bases and J lost 0; bases outside the gene matches: 3. For the CDR3, the DNA is TGTGCCAGCTCGCAGACTAGCGGGAGCTCCTACGAGCAGTACTTC. Protein product: CASSQTSGSSYEQYF.

The chain joins TRBV5-5 to TRBJ1-6, with 9 bases matching TRBD1. This CDR3 is 17 amino acids long. CDR1 SGHKS and CDR2 YYEKEE come from the germline V gene (reference sequence). V was clipped by 0 bases and J by 9 bases; unmatched bases: 10. This chain's CDR3 is CASSLDGTGPGGSPLHF. Written as DNA, the CDR3 is TGTGCCAGCAGCTTGGACGGGACAGGGCCTGGGGGTTCACCCCTCCACTTT. Looking up the rest from reference TRBV5-5 and TRBJ1-6 gives the full variable domain: DAGVTQSPTHLIKTRGQQVTLRCSPISGHKSVSWYQQVLGQGPQFIFQYYEKEERGRGNFPDRFSARQFPNYSSELNVNALLLGDSALYLCASSLDGTGPGGSPLHFGNGTRLTVT.

The chain is built from TRBV12-3 or TRBV12-4 and TRBJ2-3; D unresolved. The CDR3 runs to 11 residues. V was clipped by 3 bases and J by 4 bases, with 2 bases between them. The CDR3, as DNA: TGTGCCAGCAGTTTCTCAGATACGCAGTATTTT. Translation gives CASSFSDTQYF.

The genes are TRBV19 and TRBJ2-6; D not certain. This CDR3 contains 14 residues. In germline, CDR1 is LNHDA, CDR2 SQIVND (reference sequence). V dropped 6 bases and J dropped 1 base, with 7 bases sitting between them. CDR3 protein: CASSTQSGANVLTF. The CDR3 bases are TGTGCCAGTAGCACACAGTCTGGGGCCAACGTCCTGACTTTC.

The chain combines TRBV5-1 with TRBJ2-2, with D tentatively TRBD1 or TRBD2 (5 bases each). The germline V gene has CDR1 SGHRS and CDR2 YFSETQ. V was trimmed by 3 bases and J by 3 bases, leaving 15 bases between them. The CDR3 loop spans 16 amino acids. CDR3 sequence: CASSSSQGVDTGELFF. For the CDR3, the DNA is TGCGCCAGCAGCTCCTCGCAGGGAGTTGACACCGGGGAGCTGTTTTTT.

This clone was detected a few times. The V and J genes are TRBV27 and TRBJ2-5; the match to TRBD2 covers 13 bases. Trimming took 5 bases from V and 5 from J; bases not matched to a gene: 14. The CDR3 runs 18 residues. Germline loops: CDR1 MNHEY, CDR2 SMNVEV (reference sequence). CDR3 amino acids: CASSPLGTSGTRRETQYF. The CDR3 DNA sequence: TGTGCCAGCAGTCCTCTCGGGACTAGCGGGACTAGGAGGGAGACCCAGTACTTC.

The genes are TRBV24-1 and TRBJ1-2, with 8 bases aligning to TRBD1. The CDR3 runs to 17 residues. CDR1 and CDR2 from the germline V gene are KGHDR and SFDVKD. J gave up 8 bases and V 3 bases, and 16 bases lay outside the gene matches. The DNA for the CDR3 is TGTGCCACCAGTGATCGTTTGGGGTCAGGGGACAGGTTAGGCTACACCTTC. Translation: CATSDRLGSGDRLGYTF.

The rearrangement links TRBV7-9 to TRBJ2-7; D is perhaps TRBD2 (5 bases). V lost 0 bases to trimming and J lost 3 bases, with 9 bases between them. Germline loops: CDR1 SEHNR, CDR2 FQNEAQ (reference sequence). The CDR3 sequence is 14 residues long. CDR3 in DNA: TGTGCCAGCAGCTTAGCGGGAGCTTACTACGAGCAGTACTTC. It specifies CASSLAGAYYEQYF.

The rearrangement joins TRBV5-3 to TRBJ2-3; TRBD1 or TRBD2 may be the D gene (5 bases each). TRBV5-3 is an ORF, with its function uncertain. V lost 0 bases to trimming and J lost 7 bases, with 15 bases between them. The length of the CDR3 is 15 residues. The CDR3 DNA is TGTGCCAGAAGCTTGGTTGTCAGGGCCGGGAATACGCAGTATTTT. Encoded protein: CARSLVVRAGNTQYF.

The V call is TRBV14, the J call TRBJ2-7; D might be TRBD2 (5 bases). Germline values: CDR1 SGHDN, CDR2 FVKESK. This CDR3 is 13 amino acids long. Trimming pared 1 base from V and 6 bases from J, leaving 10 bases between. The CDR3 protein is CASSQVFRGEQYF. Here the CDR3 DNA reads TGTGCCAGCAGCCAAGTTTTCCGGGGCGAGCAGTACTTC.

This CDR3 reads CASSSLRAVSYEQYF. CDR3 nucleotides: TGTGCCAGCAGTTCCCTTCGGGCGGTCTCCTACGAGCAGTACTTC. The gene calls are TRBV6-5 and TRBJ2-7; D is unresolved. CDR1 MNHEY and CDR2 SVGAGI come from the germline V gene. Trimming pared 4 bases from V and 0 bases from J, leaving 13 bases between. The CDR3 length is 15 residues.

This chain connects TRBV18 to TRBJ2-7; TRBD1 matches at 7 bases. Germline CDR1 KGHSH, CDR2 LQKENI. V lost 5 bases to trimming and J lost 3 bases; unmatched junction nucleotides: 4. The CDR3 has 13 amino acids. CDR3 bases: TGTGCCAGCTCAGGGGACAGTTACTACGAGCAGTACTTC. Its translation is CASSGDSYYEQYF. The whole variable domain, remainder taken from reference TRBV18 and TRBJ2-7, is NAGVMQNPRHLVRRRGQEARLRCSPMKGHSHVYWYRQLPEEGLKFMVYLQKENIIDESGMPKERFSAEFPKEGPSILRIQQVVRGDSAAYFCASSGDSYYEQYFGPGTRLTVT.

The V gene is TRBV4-2, the J gene TRBJ2-4; TRBD2 aligns across 12 bases. The CDR3 contains 18 residues. Trimming removed 1 base from V and 2 bases from J; junction bases left unmatched: 6. Germline V CDR1 and CDR2: LGHNA, YNFKEQ. CDR3 sequence reads: CASSQGLAGASSKNIQYF. The CDR3 coding sequence is TGTGCCAGCAGCCAAGGACTAGCGGGAGCTTCATCCAAAAACATTCAGTACTTC.

This clone was detected only once. V gene TRBV10-2 combines with J gene TRBJ2-7; no clear D gene. Germline V gene lookup returns CDR1 WSHSY and CDR2 SAAADI. The CDR3 sequence is 11 residues long. Trimming cost V 3 bases and J 3 bases, with 3 bases left between them. CDR3 coding DNA: TGCGCCAGCAGTGACAGCTACGAGCAGTACTTC. Amino acids: CASSDSYEQYF.